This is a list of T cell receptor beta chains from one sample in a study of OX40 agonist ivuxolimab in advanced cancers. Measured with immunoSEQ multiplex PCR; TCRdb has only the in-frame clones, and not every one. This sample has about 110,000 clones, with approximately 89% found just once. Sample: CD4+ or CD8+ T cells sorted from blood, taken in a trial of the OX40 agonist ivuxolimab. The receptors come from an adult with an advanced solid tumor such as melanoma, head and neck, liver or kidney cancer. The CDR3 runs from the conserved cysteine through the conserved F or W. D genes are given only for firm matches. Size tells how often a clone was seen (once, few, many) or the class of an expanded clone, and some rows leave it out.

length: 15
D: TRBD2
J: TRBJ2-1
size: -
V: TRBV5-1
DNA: TGCGCCAGCAGCTTGTTTGGGACTAGCGGAAATGAGCAGTTCTTC
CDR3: CASSLFGTSGNEQFF

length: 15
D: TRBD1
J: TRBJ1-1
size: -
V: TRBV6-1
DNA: TGTGCCAGCAGTGAAGCCCGGACAGGCTACACTGAAGCTTTCTTT
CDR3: CASSEARTGYTEAFF

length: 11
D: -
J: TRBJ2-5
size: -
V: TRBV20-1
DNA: TGCAGTGCTGTCACAGGGGAGACCCAGTACTTC
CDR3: CSAVTGETQYF

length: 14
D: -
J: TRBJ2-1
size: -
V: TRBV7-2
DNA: TGTGCCAGCAGCGTCCTCGGCTTCGTCCATGAGCAGTTCTTC
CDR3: CASSVLGFVHEQFF

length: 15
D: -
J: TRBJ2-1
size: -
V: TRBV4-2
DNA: TGTGCCAGCAGCCAAGGTAGTAGCGGAGGGAACGAGCAGTTCTTC
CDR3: CASSQGSSGGNEQFF

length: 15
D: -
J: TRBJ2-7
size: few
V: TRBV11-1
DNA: TGTGCCAGCAGCTTAGCCCCCTCTGGGGCCTACGAGCAGTACTTC
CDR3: CASSLAPSGAYEQYF

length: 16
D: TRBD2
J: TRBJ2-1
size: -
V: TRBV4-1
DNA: TGCGCCAGCAGCGTGCGGGGGGCCTCCCTCTGGGGCGAGCAGTTCTTC
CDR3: CASSVRGASLWGEQFF

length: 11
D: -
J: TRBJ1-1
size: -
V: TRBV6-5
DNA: TGTGCCAGCAGTAACAACAGGGAAGCTTTCTTT
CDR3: CASSNNREAFF

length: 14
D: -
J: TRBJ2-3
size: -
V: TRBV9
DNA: TGTGCCAGCAGCAACCGACTAGACCCAGATACGCAGTATTTT
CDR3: CASSNRLDPDTQYF

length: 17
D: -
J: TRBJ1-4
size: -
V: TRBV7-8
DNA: TGTGCCAGCAGCTCGTCCGGACGTTCGCGGGGTAATGAAAAACTGTTTTTT
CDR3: CASSSSGRSRGNEKLFF

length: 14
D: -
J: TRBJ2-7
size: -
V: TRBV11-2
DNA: TGTGCCAGCAGCTTAGAAGTGGCAACCCCGGAGCAGTACTTC
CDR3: CASSLEVATPEQYF

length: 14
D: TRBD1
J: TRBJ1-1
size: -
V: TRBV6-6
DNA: TGTGCCAGCAAACAAACGGACAGGGGGACTGAAGCTTTCTTT
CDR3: CASKQTDRGTEAFF

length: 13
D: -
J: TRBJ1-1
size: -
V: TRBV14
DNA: TGTGCCAGCAGCCAGGCATTGAACACTGAAGCTTTCTTT
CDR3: CASSQALNTEAFF

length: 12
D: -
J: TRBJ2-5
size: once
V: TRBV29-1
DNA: TGCAGCCTTGGGGACGGGAGCGAGACCCAGTACTTC
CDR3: CSLGDGSETQYF

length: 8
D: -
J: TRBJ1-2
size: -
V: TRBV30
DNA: TGTGCCTGGAATGGCTACACCTTC
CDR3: CAWNGYTF

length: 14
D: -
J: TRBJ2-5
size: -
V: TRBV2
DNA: TGTGCCAGCAGTCGCCTGACGGTGGGGGAGACCCAGTACTTC
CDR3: CASSRLTVGETQYF

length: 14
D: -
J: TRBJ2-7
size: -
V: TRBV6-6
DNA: TGTGCCAGCAGTCCCCTGACAACGAGCTACGAGCAGTACTTC
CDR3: CASSPLTTSYEQYF

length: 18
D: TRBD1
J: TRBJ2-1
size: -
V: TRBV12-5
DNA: TGTGCTAGTGGTCCGGGAACAGGGGCCACTAATTCTTACAATGAGCAGTTCTTC
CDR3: CASGPGTGATNSYNEQFF